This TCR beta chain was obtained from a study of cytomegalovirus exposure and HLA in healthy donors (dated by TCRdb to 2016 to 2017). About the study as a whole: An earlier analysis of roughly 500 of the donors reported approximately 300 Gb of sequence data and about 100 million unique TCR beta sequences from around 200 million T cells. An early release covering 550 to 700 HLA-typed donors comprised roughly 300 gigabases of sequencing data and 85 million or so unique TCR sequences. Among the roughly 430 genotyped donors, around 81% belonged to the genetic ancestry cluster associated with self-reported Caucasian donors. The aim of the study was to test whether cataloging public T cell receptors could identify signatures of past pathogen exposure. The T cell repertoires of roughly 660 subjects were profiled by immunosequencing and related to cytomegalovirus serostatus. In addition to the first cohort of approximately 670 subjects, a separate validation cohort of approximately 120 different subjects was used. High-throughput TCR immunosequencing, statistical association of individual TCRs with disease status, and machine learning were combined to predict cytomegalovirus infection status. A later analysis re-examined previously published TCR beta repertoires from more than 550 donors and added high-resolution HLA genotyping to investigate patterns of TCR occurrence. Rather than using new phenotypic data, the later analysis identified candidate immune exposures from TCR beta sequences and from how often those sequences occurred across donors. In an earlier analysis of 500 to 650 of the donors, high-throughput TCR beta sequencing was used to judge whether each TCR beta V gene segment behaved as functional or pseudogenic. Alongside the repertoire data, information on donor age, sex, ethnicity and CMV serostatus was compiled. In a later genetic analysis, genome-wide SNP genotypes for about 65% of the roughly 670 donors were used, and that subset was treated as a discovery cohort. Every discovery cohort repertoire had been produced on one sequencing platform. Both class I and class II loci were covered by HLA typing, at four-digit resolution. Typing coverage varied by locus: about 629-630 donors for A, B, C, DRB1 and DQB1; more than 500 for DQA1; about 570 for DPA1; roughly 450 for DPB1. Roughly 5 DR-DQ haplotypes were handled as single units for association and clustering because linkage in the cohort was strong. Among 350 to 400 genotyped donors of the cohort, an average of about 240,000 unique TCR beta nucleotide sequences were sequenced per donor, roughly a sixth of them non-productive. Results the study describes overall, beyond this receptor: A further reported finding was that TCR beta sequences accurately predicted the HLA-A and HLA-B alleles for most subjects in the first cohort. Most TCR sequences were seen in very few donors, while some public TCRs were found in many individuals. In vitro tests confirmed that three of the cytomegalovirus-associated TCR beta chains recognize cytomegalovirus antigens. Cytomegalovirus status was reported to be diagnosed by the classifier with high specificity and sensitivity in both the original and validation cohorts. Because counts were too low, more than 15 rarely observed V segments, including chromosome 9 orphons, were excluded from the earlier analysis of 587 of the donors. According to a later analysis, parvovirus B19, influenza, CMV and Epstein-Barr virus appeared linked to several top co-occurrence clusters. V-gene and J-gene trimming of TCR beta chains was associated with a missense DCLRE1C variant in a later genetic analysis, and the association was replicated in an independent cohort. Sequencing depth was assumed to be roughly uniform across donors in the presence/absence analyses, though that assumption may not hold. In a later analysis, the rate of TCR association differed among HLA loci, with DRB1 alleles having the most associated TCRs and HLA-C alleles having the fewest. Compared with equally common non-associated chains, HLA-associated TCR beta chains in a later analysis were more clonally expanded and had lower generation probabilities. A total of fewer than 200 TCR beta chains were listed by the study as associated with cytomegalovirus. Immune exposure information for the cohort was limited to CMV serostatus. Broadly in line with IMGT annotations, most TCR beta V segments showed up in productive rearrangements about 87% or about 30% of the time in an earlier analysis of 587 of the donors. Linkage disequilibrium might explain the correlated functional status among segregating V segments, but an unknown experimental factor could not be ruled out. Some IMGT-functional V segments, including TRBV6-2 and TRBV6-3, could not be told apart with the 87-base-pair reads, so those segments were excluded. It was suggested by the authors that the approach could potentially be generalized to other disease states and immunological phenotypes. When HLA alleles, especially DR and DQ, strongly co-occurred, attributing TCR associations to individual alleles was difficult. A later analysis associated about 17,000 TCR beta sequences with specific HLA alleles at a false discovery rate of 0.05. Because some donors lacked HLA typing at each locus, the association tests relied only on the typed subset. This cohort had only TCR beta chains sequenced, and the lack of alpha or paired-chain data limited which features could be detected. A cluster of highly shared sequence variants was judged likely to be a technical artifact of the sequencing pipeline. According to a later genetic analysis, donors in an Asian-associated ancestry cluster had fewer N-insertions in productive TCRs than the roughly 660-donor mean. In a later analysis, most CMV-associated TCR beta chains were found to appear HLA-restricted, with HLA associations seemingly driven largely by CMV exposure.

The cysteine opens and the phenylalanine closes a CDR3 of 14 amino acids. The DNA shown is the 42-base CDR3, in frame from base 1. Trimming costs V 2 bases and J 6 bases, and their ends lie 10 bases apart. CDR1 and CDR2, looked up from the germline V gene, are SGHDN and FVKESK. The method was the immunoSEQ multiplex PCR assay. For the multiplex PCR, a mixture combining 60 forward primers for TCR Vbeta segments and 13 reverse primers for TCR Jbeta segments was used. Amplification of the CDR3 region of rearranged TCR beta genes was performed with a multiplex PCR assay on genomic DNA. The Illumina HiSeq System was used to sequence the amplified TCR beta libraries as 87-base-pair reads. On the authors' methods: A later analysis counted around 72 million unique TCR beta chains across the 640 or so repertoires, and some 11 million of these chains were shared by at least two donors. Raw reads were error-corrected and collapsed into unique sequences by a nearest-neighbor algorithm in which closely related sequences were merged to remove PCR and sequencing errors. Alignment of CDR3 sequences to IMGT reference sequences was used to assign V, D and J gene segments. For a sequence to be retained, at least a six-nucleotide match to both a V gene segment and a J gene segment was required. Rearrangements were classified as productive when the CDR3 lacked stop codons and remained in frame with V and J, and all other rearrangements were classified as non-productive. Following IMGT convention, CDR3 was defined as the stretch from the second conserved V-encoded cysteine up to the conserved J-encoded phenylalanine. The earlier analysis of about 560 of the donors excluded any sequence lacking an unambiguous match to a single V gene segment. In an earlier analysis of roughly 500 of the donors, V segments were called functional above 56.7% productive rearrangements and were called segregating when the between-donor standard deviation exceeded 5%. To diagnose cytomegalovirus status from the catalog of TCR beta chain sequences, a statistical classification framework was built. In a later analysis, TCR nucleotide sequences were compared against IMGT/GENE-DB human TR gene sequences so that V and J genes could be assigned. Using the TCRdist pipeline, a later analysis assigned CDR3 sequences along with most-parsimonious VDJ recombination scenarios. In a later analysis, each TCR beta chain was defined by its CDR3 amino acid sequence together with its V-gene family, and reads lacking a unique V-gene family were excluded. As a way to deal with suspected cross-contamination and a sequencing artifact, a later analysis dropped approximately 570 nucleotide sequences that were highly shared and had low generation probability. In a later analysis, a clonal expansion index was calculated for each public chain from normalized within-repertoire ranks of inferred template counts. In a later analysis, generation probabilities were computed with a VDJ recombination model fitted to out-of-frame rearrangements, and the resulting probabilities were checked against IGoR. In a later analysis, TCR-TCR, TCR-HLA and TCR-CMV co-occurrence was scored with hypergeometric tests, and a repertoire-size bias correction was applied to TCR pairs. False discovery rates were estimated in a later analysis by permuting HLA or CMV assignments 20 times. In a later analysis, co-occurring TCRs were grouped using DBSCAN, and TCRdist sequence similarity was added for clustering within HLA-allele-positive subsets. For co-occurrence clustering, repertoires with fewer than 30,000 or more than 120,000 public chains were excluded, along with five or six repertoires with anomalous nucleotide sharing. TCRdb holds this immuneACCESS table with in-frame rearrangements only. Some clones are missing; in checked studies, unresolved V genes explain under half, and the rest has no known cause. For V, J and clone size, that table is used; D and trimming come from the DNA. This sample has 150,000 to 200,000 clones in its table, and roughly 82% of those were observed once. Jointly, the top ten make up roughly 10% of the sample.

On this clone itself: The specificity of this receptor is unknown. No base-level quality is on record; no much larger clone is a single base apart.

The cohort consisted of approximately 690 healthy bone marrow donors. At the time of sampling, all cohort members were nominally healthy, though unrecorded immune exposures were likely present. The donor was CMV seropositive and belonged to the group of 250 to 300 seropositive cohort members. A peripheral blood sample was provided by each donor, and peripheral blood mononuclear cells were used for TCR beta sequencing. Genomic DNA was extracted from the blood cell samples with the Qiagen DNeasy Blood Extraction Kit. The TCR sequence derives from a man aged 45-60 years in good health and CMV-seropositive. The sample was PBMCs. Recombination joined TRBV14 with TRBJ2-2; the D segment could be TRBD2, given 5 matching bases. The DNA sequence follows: TGTGCCAGCAGCCAACCAAGAGGGCCCGGGGAGCTGTTTTTT. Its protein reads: CASSQPRGPGELFF.